This T cell receptor (beta chain) was captured by sequencing in a study of blood T cell repertoires in COVID-19. Study-level background: Material from acute and convalescent COVID-19 was sourced from the United States, Italy and Spain.

The study drew participants aged about 18 to 89 years from fewer than 30 US areas. What the recovered Cohort 3 donors had was two negative PCRs, clearance, or symptom resolution. Using immunoSEQ multiplex PCR, the repertoire was profiled, and TCRdb retains in-frame clones only, with some absent. The data contain 150,000 or so clones, approximately 79% of them singletons. This CDR3 has 13 residues. The V gene's germline CDR1 is SQVTM and CDR2 ANQGSEA. The V end lost 5 bases, the J end lost 3 bases, and 13 bases lay between the germline ends. Material for sequencing was PBMCs or T cells enriched from blood (not recorded which). V and J are TRBV29-1 and TRBJ1-1; D uncertain. The source is a woman aged 45-65 years who had recovered from COVID-19. CDR3 in amino acids: CSVYGGGYTEAFF. In DNA, the CDR3 is TGCAGCGTTTACGGAGGTGGTTACACTGAAGCTTTCTTT.